This record concerns one T cell receptor (beta chain) sequence. The antigen remains undetermined. In germline, CDR1 is MGHRA, CDR2 YSYEKL. The CDR3 runs 18 residues. Libraries used 5'RACE template switching adding universal primer site and UMIs. TCRdb reanalyzed the 5' RACE reads, giving one entry per CDR3 protein sequence and no DNA. This table lists roughly 390,000 distinct CDR3 sequences. The data originate from a study of T cells expressing NK-cell markers. Across the study: All TCR beta repertoires analysed originated from sorted CD3+CD56+NKG2C+, CD3+CD56+NKG2C- and CD3+CD56-NKG2C+ T cells.

Findings and limits, study-wide: HCMV specificity of expanded NKG2C+ T cell clones remained unclear.

This chain uses TRBV4-1 with TRBJ2-1; the TCRdb call, TRBD1, lacks DNA for checking. The source is a woman between 45 and 65 years old in good health. Sequencing used blood T cells: a sorted CD56 or NKG2C T cell subset, CD4+ or CD8+ T cells, or bulk PBMC T cells (not recorded which). CDR3 amino acids: CASSQEGIPFSSYNEQFF.